This TCR beta chain originates from a study of blood T cell repertoires in COVID-19. Overall study: Italy, Spain and the United States were the sources of the convalescent and acute COVID-19 samples. T cells, B-cell-depleted T cells, or PBMCs supplied cDNA or gDNA.

V lost 3 bases and J lost 5, with 14 bases in between. From germline, CDR1 is SGHRS and CDR2 YFSETQ. The CDR3 is 14 amino acids. Authors' methods: Amplification of reference gene primers provided the estimated nucleated cell counts. Sequenced by immunoSEQ multiplex PCR; TCRdb stores in-frame clones only, minus some. The D gene and trimming were derived from the DNA, and the V and J assignments and clone size from that table. The sample lists 52,000 or so clones, 90% seen once, with roughly 10% in the top ten. This sequence joins TRBV5-1 and TRBJ2-5; maybe TRBD2 (5 bases). The sequence came from a woman aged 80 or over with acute or convalescent COVID-19. Sequencing used peripheral blood. The CDR3 nucleotides are TGCGCCAGCAGCTCCGGCGGGCGCGTGGAGACCCAGTACTTC. Protein product: CASSSGGRVETQYF. The variable domain in full, completed from reference TRBV5-1 and TRBJ2-5, reads KAGVTQTPRYLIKTRGQQVTLSCSPISGHRSVSWYQQTPGQGLQFLFEYFSETQRNKGNFPGRFSGRQFSNSRSEMNVSTLELGDSALYLCASSSGGRVETQYFGPGTRLLVL.